The 13 T cell receptor beta chains given below trace back to one sample, sequenced in a study of blood T cell repertoires in COVID-19. Profiled with immunoSEQ multiplex PCR; TCRdb holds only in-frame clones, not every one. The data hold almost 300,000 clones, with roughly 91% observed a single time. The sample was peripheral blood. The receptors stem from a woman aged 30 to 39 with COVID-19, enrolled during active disease.

This clone showed up just a few times. J is TRBJ1-6 and V is TRBV7-9; D not certain. The CDR3 spans 15 residues. Germline V lookup: CDR1 SEHNR, CDR2 FQNEAQ (reference sequence). Trimming took 5 bases from V and 3 from J, leaving 11 bases between them. The CDR3 region has the DNA TGTGCCAGCAGCCCTCGACACATCTATAATTCACCCCTCCACTTT. Translating gives CASSPRHIYNSPLHF.

CDR3 DNA: TGTGCCAGCAGTTACTTTCGGGTTCCCGGGGAGCTGTTTTTT. It is translated as CASSYFRVPGELFF. The chain employs TRBV6-5 and TRBJ2-2; D is unresolved. Trimming took off 1 base at V and 6 bases at J, with 9 bases between the two ends. The CDR3 is 14 amino acids. CDR1 is MNHEY and CDR2 is SVGAGI in the germline V gene.

The chain links TRBV6-5 to TRBJ1-2; tentative D call: TRBD1 (5 bases). There are 12 residues in the CDR3. Trimming shortened V by 5 bases and J by 7 bases, and 11 bases separated the two germline ends. CDR1 and CDR2 from the germline V gene are MNHEY and SVGAGI. CDR3 nucleotide sequence: TGTGCCAGCAGTAAAAGGGACTTTGGCTACACCTTC. Translating gives CASSKRDFGYTF.

The DNA of the CDR3 is TGTGCCACCAGCAGAGATGAGGACACTGAAGCTTTCTTT. Protein sequence: CATSRDEDTEAFF. The genes are TRBV15 and TRBJ1-1; D uncertain. The CDR3 totals 13 residues. The V gene lost 0 bases and the J gene lost 3 bases, with 5 bases spanning the gap. Germline loops: CDR1 LNHNV, CDR2 YYDKDF (reference sequence).

A note on this clone: The same CDR3 can be traced to other DNA sequences in this sample. The V and J genes are TRBV3-1 (or the pseudogene TRBV3-2) and TRBJ1-2; D is unclear. The CDR3 is 13 amino acids. The V gene lost 0 bases and the J gene lost 4 bases, with 6 bases spanning the gap. Per germline, CDR1 LGHDT and CDR2 YNNKEL (reference sequence). CDR3 DNA sequence: TGTGCCAGCAGCCAAGATCGCGGCTATGGCTACACCTTC. Translated, it gives CASSQDRGYGYTF.

The chain uses TRBV18 and TRBJ1-1; 8 bases agree with TRBD1. The CDR3 sequence is 15 residues long. The junction had 5 bases not matched to a gene; V was cut back by 4 bases and J by 1 base. CDR1 is KGHSH, CDR2 LQKENI, per germline. The CDR3 loop is CASSLTGTGNTEAFF. In DNA form, the CDR3 reads TGTGCCAGCTCACTAACCGGGACAGGGAACACTGAAGCTTTCTTT.

The J gene is TRBJ1-1, the V gene TRBV6-5, with D possibly being TRBD1 (6 bases). Trimming left V 7 bases short and J 3 bases short, with 12 bases between. Germline CDR1 reads MNHEY; CDR2 reads SVGAGI. This CDR3 contains 13 residues. The CDR3 here is CASMRTDYTEAFF. CDR3 DNA sequence: TGTGCCAGCATGAGGACAGACTACACTGAAGCTTTCTTT.

The V call is TRBV5-1, the J call TRBJ2-2; weak D call: TRBD2 (5 bases). Trimming removed 2 bases from V and 3 bases from J, with 8 bases in between. Germline assignment: CDR1 SGHRS and CDR2 YFSETQ. The CDR3 length is 14 residues. The CDR3 DNA sequence: TGCGCCAGCAGCTTTACACTAGACACCGGGGAGCTGTTTTTT. It encodes CASSFTLDTGELFF.

This clone was seen more than once but under ten times. The genes are TRBV19 and TRBJ2-2; TRBD2 matches 12 bases. Germline trimming cut 9 bases from V and 4 bases from J; bases unmatched to any gene: 21. Germline CDR1 and CDR2: LNHDA and SQIVND (reference sequence). The CDR3 covers 20 residues. CDR3 DNA: TGTGCCAGAGCTCAAATTCGACTAGCGGGGGCCATCGCAATCACCGGGGAGCTGTTTTTT. The encoded protein is CARAQIRLAGAIAITGELFF.

This clone turned up a few times. The chain is built from TRBV9 and TRBJ1-6; D ambiguous. Germline lookup yields CDR1 SGDLS and CDR2 YYNGEE. Trimming removed 0 bases from V and 7 bases from J, with 8 bases in between. The CDR3 covers 14 residues. This CDR3 is CASSVDPSNSPLHF. The CDR3 DNA sequence: TGTGCCAGCAGCGTAGATCCTTCGAATTCACCCCTCCACTTT.

This clone was seen only once. The CDR3 DNA reads as TGTGCCAGCAGTTTCACAAAGAGCAATCAGCCCCAGCATTTT. As protein: CASSFTKSNQPQHF. The J gene is TRBJ1-5, the V gene TRBV28; D gene uncertain. This CDR3 comprises 14 residues. Germline-derived CDR1 and CDR2 are MDHEN and SYDVKM. V shed 3 bases and J shed 1 base, with 7 bases lying between them.

CDR3 loop: CASSAPYRGLYEQYF. The CDR3 nucleotides read TGTGCCAGCAGCGCCCCCTACAGGGGGCTCTACGAGCAGTACTTC. This rearrangement joins TRBV7-8 to TRBJ2-7, with TRBD1 matching over 9 bases. The CDR3 contains 15 residues. The V and J ends lost 5 bases and 3 bases, in that order; junction bases with no gene match: 8. In germline, CDR1 is SGHVS, CDR2 FQNEAQ. The full variable domain, in which reference TRBV7-8 and TRBJ2-7 provide the parts outside the CDR3, is GAGVSQSPRYKVAKRGQDVALRCDPISGHVSLFWYQQALGQGPEFLTYFQNEAQLDKSGLPSDRFFAERPEGSVSTLKIQRTQQEDSAVYLCASSAPYRGLYEQYFGPGTRLTVT.

The rearrangement uses TRBV5-8 and TRBJ1-1; a possible D gene is TRBD1 (5 bases). V lost 0 bases, J lost 4 bases, and 13 bases lay in between. The length of the CDR3 is 15 residues. Looked up from germline, CDR1 is SGHTS and CDR2 is YDEGEE. The DNA of the CDR3 is TGTGCCAGCAGCTTGGTATTGGGGGGGGGCACTGAAGCTTTCTTT. Translated, it gives CASSLVLGGGTEAFF.